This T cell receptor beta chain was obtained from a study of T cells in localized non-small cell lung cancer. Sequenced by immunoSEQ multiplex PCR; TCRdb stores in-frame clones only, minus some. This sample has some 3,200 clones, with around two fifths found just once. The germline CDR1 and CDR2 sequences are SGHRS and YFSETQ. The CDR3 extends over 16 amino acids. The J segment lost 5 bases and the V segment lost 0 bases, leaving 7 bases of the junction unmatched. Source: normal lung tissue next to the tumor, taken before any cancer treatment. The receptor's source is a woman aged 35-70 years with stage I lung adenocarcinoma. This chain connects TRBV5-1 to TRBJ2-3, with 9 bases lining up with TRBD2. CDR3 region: CASSLGLAGAGDTQYF. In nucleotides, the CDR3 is TGCGCCAGCAGCTTGGGATTAGCGGGAGCGGGAGATACGCAGTATTTT.